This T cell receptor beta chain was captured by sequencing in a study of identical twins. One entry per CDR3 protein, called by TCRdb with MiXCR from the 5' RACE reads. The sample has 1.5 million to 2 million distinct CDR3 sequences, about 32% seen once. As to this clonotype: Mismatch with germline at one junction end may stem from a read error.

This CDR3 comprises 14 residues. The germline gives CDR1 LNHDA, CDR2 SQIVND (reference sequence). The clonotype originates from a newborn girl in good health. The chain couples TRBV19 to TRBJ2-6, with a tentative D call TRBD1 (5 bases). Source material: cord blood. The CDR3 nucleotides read TGTGCCAGTAGTAAAGGGTCTGGGGCCAACGTCCCGACTTTC. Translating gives CASSKGSGANVPTF.